A selection of T cell receptor beta chains follows, all from one sample in a study of T-cell reconstitution after alpha-beta-depleted transplantation in children. TCRdb reprocessed the PCR reads via MiXCR and lists one record per CDR3 protein. The sample has 450,000 to 600,000 distinct CDR3 sequences, about 16% seen once. Specimen: PBMCs from the stem cell graft donor, collected from the stem cell graft. The receptors originated from a human donor who donated a stem cell graft to a child with acute lymphoblastic leukemia. Both conserved end residues are part of each CDR3. A D gene is named only where the DNA matches it firmly. Only some rows state a clone size, as once, few, many or a class for expanded clones.

length | J | size | D | V | CDR3 | DNA
16 | TRBJ1-5 | few | - | TRBV12-3/TRBV12-4 | CASSLEGGARLWPQHF | TGTGCCAGCAGTTTAGAGGGAGGGGCGAGGTTATGGCCCCAGCATTTT
16 | TRBJ2-3 | - | - | TRBV20-1 | CSASLVLGTGTDTQYF | TGCAGTGCTAGCCTGGTGCTCGGGACCGGCACAGATACGCAGTATTTT
15 | TRBJ1-5 | few | TRBD1 | TRBV6-5 | CASSSGQGLDQPQHF | TGTGCCAGCAGTTCCGGACAGGGGCTCGATCAGCCCCAGCATTTT
16 | TRBJ2-1 | - | TRBD1 | TRBV5-1 | CASSGWTGDSYNEQFF | TGCGCCAGCAGCGGGTGGACAGGCGACTCCTACAATGAGCAGTTCTTC
14 | TRBJ2-5 | - | - | TRBV20-1 | CSATGGQGQETQYF | TGCAGTGCTACCGGGGGCCAGGGTCAAGAGACCCAGTACTTC
19 | TRBJ2-5 | - | TRBD2 | TRBV3-1 | CAFSLGARPGTSFVETQYF | TGTGCCTTCAGCCTCGGGGCCCGACCCGGGACTAGCTTCGTTGAGACCCAGTACTTC
14 | TRBJ2-1 | few | TRBD2 | TRBV5-6 | CASSLPGLAGEQFF | TGTGCCAGCAGCCTCCCGGGACTAGCGGGTGAGCAGTTCTTC
17 | TRBJ2-7 | - | - | TRBV5-8 | CASSLADWERHYYEQYF | TGTGCCAGCAGCTTGGCCGATTGGGAGAGGCACTACTACGAGCAGTACTTC
20 | TRBJ2-6 | once | TRBD1 | TRBV11-1 | CASSSPPGGRTRSGANVLTF | TGTGCCAGCAGCTCGCCCCCAGGGGGCAGGACGCGCTCTGGGGCCAACGTCCTGACTTTC
17 | TRBJ2-7 | few | TRBD2 | TRBV4-2 | CASSQEETSGGSYEQYF | TGTGCCAGCAGCCAGGAAGAGACTAGCGGAGGCTCCTACGAGCAGTACTTC
13 | TRBJ2-1 | - | - | TRBV10-1 | CASSDRLDNEQFF | TGCGCCAGCAGTGACAGATTAGACAATGAGCAGTTCTTC
14 | TRBJ1-1 | few | - | TRBV2 | CASSGTDLNTEAFF | TGTGCCAGCAGTGGGACAGATTTGAACACTGAAGCTTTCTTT